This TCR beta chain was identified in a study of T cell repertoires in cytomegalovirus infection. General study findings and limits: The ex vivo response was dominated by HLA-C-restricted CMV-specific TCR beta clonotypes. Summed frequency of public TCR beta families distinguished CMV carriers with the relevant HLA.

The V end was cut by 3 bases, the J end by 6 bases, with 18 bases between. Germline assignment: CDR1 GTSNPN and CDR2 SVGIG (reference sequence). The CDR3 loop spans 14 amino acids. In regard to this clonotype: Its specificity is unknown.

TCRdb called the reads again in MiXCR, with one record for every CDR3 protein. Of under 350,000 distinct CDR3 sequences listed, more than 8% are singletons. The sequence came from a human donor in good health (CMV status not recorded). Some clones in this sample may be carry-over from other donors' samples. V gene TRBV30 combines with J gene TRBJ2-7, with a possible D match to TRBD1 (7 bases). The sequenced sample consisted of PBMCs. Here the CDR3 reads CAWRPRGGGLEQYF. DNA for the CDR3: TGTGCCTGGAGGCCCCGAGGAGGGGGCCTCGAGCAGTACTTC. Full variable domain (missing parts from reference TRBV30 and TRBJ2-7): SQTIHQWPATLVQPVGSPLSLECTVEGTSNPNLYWYRQAAGRGLQLLFYSVGIGQISSEVPQNLSASRPQDRQFILSSKKLLLSDSGFYLCAWRPRGGGLEQYFGPGTRLTVT.